Listed below are T cell receptor beta chains from one sample, sequenced in a study of shared clonotypes between healthy human individuals. Sequencing was performed with immunoSEQ multiplex PCR; in TCRdb, only in-frame clones are kept and a portion is missing. In the table there are 2 million to 3 million clones, 93% of which are singletons. Sequencing was done on a sample of naive CD4+ T cells from PBMCs. All receptors come from a man between 18 and 29 years old in good health. Some clones in this sample may be carry-over from other donors' samples. The CDR3 runs from the conserved cysteine through the conserved F or W. Fields, in order: clone size, J gene, D gene, V gene, CDR3 protein, CDR3 DNA. D genes are given only for firm matches. Size values are once, few and many counts, or a class for expanded clones, and some rows have none.

NA,TRBJ1-2,NA,TRBV9,CASSAQPGLTNYGYTF,TGTGCCAGCAGCGCCCAACCGGGACTTACTAACTATGGCTACACCTTC
NA,TRBJ1-1,NA,TRBV30,CAWSEMNTEAFF,TGTGCCTGGAGTGAGATGAACACTGAAGCTTTCTTT
NA,TRBJ1-6,NA,TRBV29-1,CSVQHTGPNSPLHF,TGCAGCGTTCAACATACAGGGCCGAATTCACCCCTCCACTTT
NA,TRBJ1-5,NA,TRBV28,CASRPRVRAGISNQPQHF,TGTGCCAGCAGGCCCAGGGTCCGGGCGGGGATTAGCAATCAGCCCCAGCATTTT
NA,TRBJ1-5,NA,TRBV28,CASRIGGSNQPQHF,TGTGCCAGCAGGATTGGGGGGAGCAATCAGCCCCAGCATTTT
once,TRBJ1-2,NA,TRBV11-1,CASSQRGTYGYTF,TGTGCCAGCAGTCAAAGGGGGACATATGGCTACACCTTC
NA,TRBJ2-7,NA,TRBV6-5,CASSYHRDAYEQYF,TGTGCCAGCAGTTACCACCGGGACGCCTACGAGCAGTACTTC
NA,TRBJ2-7,NA,TRBV7-2,CASSLGGTGFNEQYF,TGTGCCAGCAGCTTAGGGGGGACTGGGTTTAACGAGCAGTACTTC
NA,TRBJ1-1,NA,TRBV5-1,CASSLPQGLGTEAFF,TGCGCCAGCAGCTTGCCGCAGGGGTTGGGCACTGAAGCTTTCTTT
NA,TRBJ2-7,TRBD2,TRBV5-1,CASSSGPGGYEQYF,TGCGCCAGCAGCTCGGGACCGGGAGGCTACGAGCAGTACTTC
few,TRBJ1-2,TRBD1,TRBV12-5,CASGRQGVFYGYTF,TGTGCTAGTGGTCGACAGGGGGTTTTCTATGGCTACACCTTC
NA,TRBJ2-4,NA,TRBV11-2,CASSLDRPELLAKNIQYF,TGTGCCAGCAGCTTAGATAGGCCCGAACTTCTAGCCAAAAACATTCAGTACTTC
NA,TRBJ1-2,NA,TRBV27,CASSLRTQDSNRNYGYTF,TGTGCCAGCAGTTTACGGACCCAAGACAGCAACCGTAACTATGGCTACACCTTC
NA,TRBJ1-5,TRBD1,TRBV5-1,CASSPDRADQPQHF,TGCGCCAGCAGCCCCGACAGGGCAGATCAGCCCCAGCATTTT
NA,TRBJ2-7,NA,TRBV14,CASSAGQYYEQYF,TGTGCCAGCAGCGCGGGACAATACTACGAGCAGTACTTC
NA,TRBJ1-5,NA,TRBV29-1,CSVGSGDQPQHF,TGCAGCGTCGGCAGTGGGGATCAGCCCCAGCATTTT
NA,TRBJ1-2,TRBD1,TRBV28,CASSLLGQGYGYTF,TGTGCCAGCTCCCTTCTGGGACAGGGGTATGGCTACACCTTC
NA,TRBJ2-1,NA,TRBV5-1,CASSLDHAADEQFF,TGCGCCAGCAGCTTGGATCATGCGGCAGATGAGCAGTTCTTC
NA,TRBJ1-3,NA,TRBV7-3,CASSLTGSGNTIYF,TGTGCCAGCAGCTTAACTGGGTCTGGAAACACCATATATTTT
NA,TRBJ2-5,TRBD1,TRBV11-2,CASSLRQGAFRETQYF,TGTGCCAGCAGCTTAAGGCAGGGGGCGTTCAGGGAGACCCAGTACTTC
once,TRBJ2-3,NA,TRBV10-3,CATTTPLEGAASTDTQYF,TGTGCCACCACCACGCCTCTAGAAGGGGCAGCTTCCACAGATACGCAGTATTTT
NA,TRBJ2-7,TRBD1,TRBV14,CASSPRGGQGSNEQYF,TGTGCCAGCAGCCCTAGGGGAGGACAGGGGTCCAACGAGCAGTACTTC
NA,TRBJ2-1,TRBD1,TRBV19,CASSSGGGVHEQFF,TGTGCCAGTAGTTCAGGGGGTGGGGTTCATGAGCAGTTCTTC
NA,TRBJ2-6,NA,TRBV11-3,CASSAGTRFGAGPGANVLTF,TGTGCCAGCAGCGCCGGGACACGTTTTGGTGCTGGGCCTGGGGCCAACGTCCTGACTTTC
NA,TRBJ1-5,NA,TRBV30,CAWSEGGNQPQHF,TGTGCCTGGAGCGAGGGAGGCAATCAGCCCCAGCATTTT
NA,TRBJ2-1,TRBD2,TRBV9,CASSVAGGRDEQFF,TGTGCCAGCAGCGTAGCGGGAGGGCGGGATGAGCAGTTCTTC
NA,TRBJ2-7,TRBD2,TRBV13,CASSGRTSGRVGDEQYF,TGTGCCAGCAGCGGCAGGACTAGCGGGAGGGTAGGCGACGAGCAGTACTTC
NA,TRBJ2-7,TRBD1,TRBV6-1,CASSDQYLGTGSSKQYF,TGTGCCAGCAGTGACCAATATCTCGGGACAGGATCGTCGAAGCAGTACTTC
NA,TRBJ2-1,TRBD1,TRBV9,CASSANPGQRNNEQFF,TGTGCCAGCAGCGCAAACCCGGGACAGAGGAACAATGAGCAGTTCTTC
NA,TRBJ1-5,NA,TRBV15,CATRGGIGNQPQHF,TGTGCCACCAGAGGGGGTATCGGCAATCAGCCCCAGCATTTT
NA,TRBJ1-1,NA,TRBV19,CASSIGRFNTEAFF,TGTGCCAGTAGTATCGGGCGGTTTAACACTGAAGCTTTCTTT
NA,TRBJ2-6,NA,TRBV9,CASSLGGAGANVLTF,TGTGCCAGCAGCCTTGGAGGGGCTGGGGCCAACGTCCTGACTTTC
NA,TRBJ1-1,TRBD1,TRBV18,CASSETTGADTEAFF,TGTGCCAGCTCCGAAACGACAGGGGCGGACACTGAAGCTTTCTTT
NA,TRBJ1-1,NA,TRBV19,CASSQQLMNTEAFF,TGTGCCAGTAGCCAACAGCTCATGAACACTGAAGCTTTCTTT
NA,TRBJ2-7,NA,TRBV5-1,CASSLEASVYSYEQYF,TGCGCCAGCAGCTTGGAGGCTAGCGTTTATTCCTACGAGCAGTACTTC
NA,TRBJ2-2,NA,TRBV9,CASSVGLESTGELFF,TGTGCCAGCAGCGTAGGACTAGAAAGCACCGGGGAGCTGTTTTTT
NA,TRBJ2-2,TRBD1,TRBV5-6,CASRRTGTNTGELFF,TGTGCCAGCAGGAGGACAGGGACGAACACCGGGGAGCTGTTTTTT
NA,TRBJ2-3,NA,TRBV28,CASREGAAGGNTDTQYF,TGTGCCAGCAGGGAGGGGGCGGCGGGAGGCAACACAGATACGCAGTATTTT
NA,TRBJ1-1,TRBD1,TRBV15,CATSLDRDTEAFF,TGTGCCACCAGCTTGGACAGGGACACTGAAGCTTTCTTT
NA,TRBJ2-3,TRBD1,TRBV5-4,CASSLGQGATDTQYF,TGTGCCAGCAGCTTGGGACAGGGGGCGACGGATACGCAGTATTTT
NA,TRBJ2-2,NA,TRBV9,CASSVSAGRMNTGELFF,TGTGCCAGCAGCGTATCGGCCGGCAGGATGAACACCGGGGAGCTGTTTTTT
NA,TRBJ1-2,TRBD1,TRBV29-1,CSVGTGALGYTF,TGCAGCGTTGGGACAGGGGCCCTGGGCTACACCTTC
NA,TRBJ2-3,TRBD2,TRBV28,CASASGRRSTDTQYF,TGTGCCAGCGCTAGCGGGAGGAGAAGCACAGATACGCAGTATTTT
NA,TRBJ2-1,TRBD2,TRBV4-1,CASSQEPSGNNEQFF,TGCGCCAGCAGCCAAGAACCTAGCGGAAACAATGAGCAGTTCTTC
NA,TRBJ1-5,TRBD1,TRBV5-5,CASSEGDRDNQPQHF,TGTGCCAGCAGCGAGGGGGACAGGGACAATCAGCCCCAGCATTTT